The clone carrying this T cell receptor (beta chain) has at least ten counts. The data belong to a study of T cells in Graves' hyperthyroidism and ophthalmopathy. The germline gives CDR1 SGHAT, CDR2 FQNNGV. With 1 base clipped from V and 2 bases from J, the junction kept 4 bases outside the gene matches. This CDR3 has 16 amino acids. The cohort's ophthalmopathy patients, a group with duration under 3 months, had a Clinical Activity Score of at least 3 and a NOSPECS grade of at least 4. The TCR beta CDR3 regions underwent amplification using RNA transcripts as the source. HTBI primers were used for first-round RT-PCR of the TCR CDR3. Via MiXCR, TCRdb re-called the multiplex PCR reads, giving one row per CDR3 protein. In the table there are 600,000 or so distinct CDR3 sequences, around 14% of which are singletons.

Specimen: blood. The source is a woman aged 18-29 years with Graves' ophthalmopathy. J is TRBJ2-3 and V is TRBV11-2; 9 positions match TRBD2. CDR3 coding DNA: TGTGCCAGCAGCTTAGGACTAGCGGAACTCACAGATACGCAGTATTTT. Translation: CASSLGLAELTDTQYF.